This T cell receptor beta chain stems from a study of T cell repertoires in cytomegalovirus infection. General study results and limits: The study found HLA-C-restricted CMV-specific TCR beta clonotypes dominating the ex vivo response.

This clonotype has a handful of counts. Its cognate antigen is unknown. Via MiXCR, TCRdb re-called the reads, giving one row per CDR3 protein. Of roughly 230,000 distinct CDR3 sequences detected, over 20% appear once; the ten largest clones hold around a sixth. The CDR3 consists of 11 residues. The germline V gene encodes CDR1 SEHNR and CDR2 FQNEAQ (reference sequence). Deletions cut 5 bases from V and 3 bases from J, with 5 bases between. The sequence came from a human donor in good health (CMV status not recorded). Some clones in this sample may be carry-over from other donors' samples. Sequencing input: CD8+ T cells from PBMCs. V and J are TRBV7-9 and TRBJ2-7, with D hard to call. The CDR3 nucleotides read TGTGCCAGCAGCACTTACTACGAGCAGTACTTC. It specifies CASSTYYEQYF.